One sample yielded the 28 T cell receptor beta chains listed below, sequenced in a study of cytomegalovirus exposure and HLA in healthy donors (TCRdb year 2017). Receptor amplification or capture employed the immunoSEQ multiplex PCR assay. The multiplex PCR relied on a mix of 60 forward primers for TCR Vbeta segments and 13 reverse primers for TCR Jbeta segments. TCRdb took this table from immuneACCESS and kept in-frame rearrangements with V and J called. Such tables lack part of the clones; where checked against another copy, unresolved V genes explain under half of the gap, and the rest is unexplained. The sample table lists around 150,000 clones, roughly 80% of them with a count of one. The ten biggest clones cover roughly 7.7% of the sample. Sequenced: PBMCs. Every receptor here comes from a woman in her 30s in good health and CMV-seropositive.

The chain joins TRBV6-5 to TRBJ2-3, with D perhaps matching TRBD2 (6 bases). Trimming shortened V by 2 bases and J by 2 bases, and 11 bases separated the two germline ends. CDR1 and CDR2 (germline): MNHEY, SVGAGI. CDR3 size: 15 residues. CDR3 amino acids: CASSYGGHPTDTQYF. The CDR3 nucleotides read TGTGCCAGCAGTTACGGAGGGCACCCCACAGATACGCAGTATTTT.

This clone was detected only a few times. In DNA, the CDR3 is TGCGCCAGCAGCCAAGATCTATCCTATCTCCACGGGGAGCTGTTTTTT. This sequence encodes CASSQDLSYLHGELFF. The chain links TRBV4-3 to TRBJ2-2, with no clear D. Germline lookup yields CDR1 LGHNA and CDR2 YSLEER. The CDR3 is made up of 16 amino acids. Trimming took 0 bases from V and 7 from J, leaving 15 bases between them.

The chain has TRBV28 and TRBJ1-2; maybe TRBD1 (6 bases). Germline V CDR1 and CDR2: MDHEN, SYDVKM. V shed 2 bases and J shed 4 bases, with 11 bases lying between them. This CDR3 has 14 residues. CDR3 in DNA: TGTGCCAGCAGTTTAAGAGGGGGTGTCTATGGCTACACCTTC. It codes for CASSLRGGVYGYTF.

The chain employs TRBV27 and TRBJ2-7; possibly TRBD1 for D (6 bases). Germline V gives CDR1 MNHEY, CDR2 SMNVEV (reference sequence). This CDR3 has 14 residues. The V gene lost 3 bases and the J gene lost 4 bases, with 13 bases spanning the gap. CDR3: CASSLDSRGYEQYF. CDR3 DNA sequence: TGTGCCAGCAGTTTGGACAGTAGGGGTTACGAGCAGTACTTC.

The CDR3 nucleotides read TGTGCCAGCAGCCAAGATATTCGCAGGGCCGGGCAGCCCCAGCATTTT. It codes for CASSQDIRRAGQPQHF. V is TRBV4-2 and J is TRBJ1-5, with a weak D call TRBD1 (5 bases). This CDR3 has 16 residues. The V gene's germline CDR1 is LGHNA and CDR2 YNFKEQ. Between the trimmed V and J ends, which lost 0 bases and 7 bases, there was a span of 16 bases.

There are a few counts of this clone. The chain uses TRBV4-1 and TRBJ1-3; D ambiguous. With 1 base removed from V and 2 bases from J, the gap between germline ends came to 9 bases. The CDR3 runs 15 residues. Germline loops: CDR1 MGHRA, CDR2 YSYEKL. The CDR3 DNA follows: TGCGCCAGCAGCCAAGCTCTCCCTACTGGAAACACCATATATTTT. Amino acid sequence: CASSQALPTGNTIYF.

V usage is TRBV7-9 and J usage is TRBJ1-5; 7 bases are a match to TRBD1. With 0 bases clipped from V and 5 bases from J, the junction kept 4 bases outside the gene matches. The CDR3 totals 15 residues. Germline loops: CDR1 SEHNR, CDR2 FQNEAQ (reference sequence). DNA of the CDR3: TGTGCCAGCAGCTTAGCCGGGACAGAGCATCAGCCCCAGCATTTT. Amino acid sequence: CASSLAGTEHQPQHF.

This chain connects TRBV2 to TRBJ2-1; 11 positions agree with TRBD2. Germline loops: CDR1 SNHLY, CDR2 FYNNEI. V lost 3 bases and J lost 4; bases outside the gene matches: 5. The CDR3 length is 16 residues. CDR3 residues: CASSDPTSGGYNEQFF. The CDR3 coding sequence is TGTGCCAGCAGTGACCCCACTAGCGGGGGTTACAATGAGCAGTTCTTC. Combining the CDR3 with reference TRBV2 and TRBJ2-1 gives the whole variable domain EPEVTQTPSHQVTQMGQEVILRCVPISNHLYFYWYRQILGQKVEFLVSFYNNEISEKSEIFDDQFSVERPDGSNFTLKIRSTKLEDSAMYFCASSDPTSGGYNEQFFGPGTRLTVL.

This rearrangement joins TRBV29-1 to TRBJ1-2, with a weak D call TRBD1 (6 bases). The germline V gene encodes CDR1 SQVTM and CDR2 ANQGSEA. Trimming left V 7 bases short and J 3 bases short, with 15 bases between. This CDR3 is built from 13 residues. This CDR3 is CSASGGQHYGYTF. As DNA, the CDR3 is TGCAGCGCCAGCGGGGGACAACACTATGGCTACACCTTC.

The CDR3 sequence: CASSSPGQGWTEAFF. As DNA, the CDR3 is TGTGCCAGCAGCTCCCCGGGACAGGGGTGGACTGAAGCTTTCTTT. The chain couples TRBV5-4 to TRBJ1-1; 10 bases map to TRBD1. Germline values: CDR1 SGHNT, CDR2 YYREEE (reference sequence). The CDR3 extends over 15 amino acids. V lost 3 bases to trimming and J lost 5 bases; unmatched junction nucleotides: 7.

Only a few counts were recorded for this clone. The V and J genes are TRBV5-5 and TRBJ1-2; D ambiguous. CDR1 is SGHKS, CDR2 YYEKEE, per germline (reference sequence). V lost 0 bases and J lost 8, with 14 bases in between. There are 14 residues in the CDR3. The CDR3 protein is CASSLGRGSRGYTF. DNA of the CDR3: TGTGCCAGCAGCTTGGGCCGGGGAAGTAGGGGCTACACCTTC.

The V and J genes are TRBV25-1 and TRBJ1-2; D may be TRBD1 (5 bases). The germline CDR1 and CDR2 sequences are MGHDK and SYGVNS. The CDR3 has 15 amino acids. With 1 base removed from V and 8 bases from J, the gap between germline ends came to 17 bases. The CDR3 DNA reads TGTGCCAGCAGTGAATTGACGAGCGTGGGGGGGGGCTACACCTTC. Protein: CASSELTSVGGGYTF.

This chain links TRBV6-6 with TRBJ2-3, with 8 bases fitting TRBD2. CDR1 is MNHNY, CDR2 SVGAGI, per germline (reference sequence). Trimming took 5 bases from V and 5 from J; bases not matched to a gene: 9. The CDR3 runs to 15 residues. CDR3 nucleotides: TGTGCCAGCAGTCCCCGGGTGAGCGGGGGAGATACGCAGTATTTT. Protein product: CASSPRVSGGDTQYF.

This clone was observed a handful of times. This chain links TRBV7-9 with TRBJ1-4; D may be TRBD1 (6 bases). The CDR3 is made up of 14 amino acids. The V gene's germline CDR1 is SEHNR and CDR2 FQNEAQ (reference sequence). V was pared by 3 bases and J by 7 bases, with 12 bases between. CDR3 bases: TGTGCCAGCAGCTTCATGACAGGTGGTGAAAAACTGTTTTTT. This sequence encodes CASSFMTGGEKLFF.

V and J are TRBV9 and TRBJ2-7; D possibly corresponds to TRBD2 (6 bases). CDR1 SGDLS and CDR2 YYNGEE come from the germline V gene. This CDR3 comprises 16 residues. Trimming took 9 bases from V and 6 from J, leaving 28 bases between them. The CDR3 is CAIYMGGGRGEREQYF. CDR3 DNA sequence: TGTGCCATCTATATGGGGGGTGGCCGGGGCGAACGCGAGCAGTACTTC.

The chain is built from TRBV5-1 and TRBJ2-6; 7 positions agree with TRBD1. Trimming removed 4 bases from V and 5 bases from J; junction bases left unmatched: 9. CDR1 SGHRS and CDR2 YFSETQ come from the germline V gene. The length of the CDR3 is 16 residues. CDR3 sequence: CASSQGTAFWANVLTF. In DNA, the CDR3 is TGCGCCAGCAGCCAGGGGACAGCCTTTTGGGCCAACGTCCTGACTTTC. Combining the CDR3 with reference TRBV5-1 and TRBJ2-6 gives the whole variable domain KAGVTQTPRYLIKTRGQQVTLSCSPISGHRSVSWYQQTPGQGLQFLFEYFSETQRNKGNFPGRFSGRQFSNSRSEMNVSTLELGDSALYLCASSQGTAFWANVLTFGAGSRLTVL.

The chain combines TRBV6-5 with TRBJ1-1, with unresolved D. This CDR3 contains 15 residues. Per the germline V gene, CDR1 is MNHEY and CDR2 is SVGAGI. V was cut by 7 bases and J by 4 bases, with 19 bases left in between. The CDR3 DNA reads as TGTGCCAGCAAGGAGACCTTAAGTTACCGCACTGAAGCTTTCTTT. It is translated as CASKETLSYRTEAFF.

The chain uses TRBV9 and TRBJ2-3; perhaps TRBD1 as D (6 bases). The ends were cut back, 4 bases at V and 5 bases at J, with 14 bases in the middle. Germline-derived CDR1 and CDR2 are SGDLS and YYNGEE. The CDR3 runs to 14 residues. CDR3 sequence reads: CASSPLPRGDTQYF. CDR3 in DNA: TGTGCCAGCAGCCCCCTTCCCAGGGGAGATACGCAGTATTTT. Full variable domain (outside the CDR3, taken from reference TRBV9 and TRBJ2-3): DSGVTQTPKHLITATGQRVTLRCSPRSGDLSVYWYQQSLDQGLQFLIQYYNGEERAKGNILERFSAQQFPDLHSELNLSSLELGDSALYFCASSPLPRGDTQYFGPGTRLTVL.

V is TRBV7-8 and J is TRBJ2-7, with D maybe TRBD1 (6 bases). The CDR3 length is 18 residues. The V end was cut by 5 bases, the J end by 2 bases, with 25 bases between. Germline V gives CDR1 SGHVS, CDR2 FQNEAQ. The CDR3 loop reads CASSPIASPGTRPYEQYF. CDR3 nucleotides: TGTGCCAGCAGCCCTATTGCGTCCCCCGGGACACGACCCTACGAGCAGTACTTC.

V gene TRBV2 combines with J gene TRBJ2-2, with D unresolved. Trimming stripped 6 bases from V and 0 bases from J, with 8 bases between. Germline V gene data show CDR1 as SNHLY and CDR2 as FYNNEI. This CDR3 region has 14 residues. CDR3 sequence reads: CASRAYSNTGELFF. In nucleotides, the CDR3 is TGTGCCAGCAGAGCGTATTCGAACACCGGGGAGCTGTTTTTT.

The rearrangement joins TRBV28 to TRBJ1-1; D possibly corresponds to TRBD1 (5 bases). Germline CDR1 MDHEN, CDR2 SYDVKM. The V and J ends lost 7 bases and 3 bases respectively, with 15 bases between them. CDR3 length: 14 residues. The CDR3: CASILDITYTEAFF. The CDR3 DNA follows: TGTGCCAGCATCCTGGACATAACCTACACTGAAGCTTTCTTT.

V and J are TRBV6-6 and TRBJ1-3; D call uncertain. Trimming removed 2 bases from V and 0 bases from J, with 8 bases in between. Germline V CDR1 and CDR2: MNHNY, SVGAGI (reference sequence). The CDR3 runs to 15 residues. CDR3: CASSYPGSSGNTIYF. The CDR3 DNA reads TGTGCCAGCAGTTACCCCGGGAGCTCTGGAAACACCATATATTTT.

This chain connects TRBV6-5 to TRBJ1-6; D unclear. The CDR3 has 14 amino acids. CDR1 MNHEY and CDR2 SVGAGI come from the germline V gene. V was clipped by 4 bases and J by 7 bases, with 11 bases between them. Here the CDR3 reads CASSSHLQNSPLHF. The CDR3 DNA reads TGTGCCAGCAGTTCTCATCTACAGAATTCACCCCTCCACTTT.

This clone was counted between two and nine times. The chain is built from TRBV5-1 and TRBJ2-2; 12 bases line up with TRBD2. The CDR3 has 15 residues. The germline V gene has CDR1 SGHRS and CDR2 YFSETQ. V was clipped by 4 bases and J by 5 bases; unmatched bases: 3. CDR3 in DNA: TGCGCCAGCAGCGGGACTAGCGGGCCGACCGGGGAGCTGTTTTTT. Protein: CASSGTSGPTGELFF.

This chain joins TRBV27 and TRBJ1-2; 8 nucleotides line up with TRBD1. V shed 0 bases, J shed 7 bases, and the junction held 4 bases outside the gene matches. Germline lookup yields CDR1 MNHEY and CDR2 SMNVEV (reference sequence). The CDR3 has 14 residues. CDR3 sequence reads: CASSLSTGASGYTF. CDR3 in DNA: TGTGCCAGCAGTTTATCGACAGGGGCTTCTGGCTACACCTTC.

This chain connects TRBV4-2 to TRBJ2-1; 16 nucleotides match TRBD2. Per the germline V gene, CDR1 is LGHNA and CDR2 is YNFKEQ. The V and J ends lost 3 bases and 8 bases, in that order; junction bases with no gene match: 10. The CDR3 contains 18 residues. The CDR3 reads CASSQPGGTSGGADEQFF. The CDR3 DNA reads as TGTGCCAGCAGCCAGCCGGGGGGGACTAGCGGGGGGGCCGATGAGCAGTTCTTC.

The chain is built from TRBV7-9 and TRBJ2-7, with D uncertain. The germline V gene encodes CDR1 SEHNR and CDR2 FQNEAQ (reference sequence). The CDR3 sequence is 14 residues long. V gave up 2 bases and J gave up 1 base, with 9 bases separating them. CDR3: CASSLSRPSYEQYF. CDR3 DNA: TGTGCCAGCAGCTTATCCAGGCCTTCCTACGAGCAGTACTTC. The variable domain in full, completed from reference TRBV7-9 and TRBJ2-7, reads DTGVSQNPRHKITKRGQNVTFRCDPISEHNRLYWYRQTLGQGPEFLTYFQNEAQLEKSRLLSDRFSAERPKGSFSTLEIQRTEQGDSAMYLCASSLSRPSYEQYFGPGTRLTVT.

CDR3 DNA sequence: TGCGCCAGCAGCCAAGAGAACGACAGGTTCTTCCGAGCTTTCTTT. It is translated as CASSQENDRFFRAFF. The chain uses TRBV4-1 and TRBJ1-1; perhaps TRBD1 as D (6 bases). Trimming cost V 0 bases and J 10 bases, with 18 bases left between them. The germline gives CDR1 MGHRA, CDR2 YSYEKL. The length of the CDR3 is 15 residues.